This paragraph covers one T cell receptor (beta chain) sequence. Antigen specificity is unknown. These data originate in a study of glioma-infiltrating T cells. Study as a whole: Samples included WHO grade II oligodendrogliomas or astrocytomas and initial-diagnosis grade IV glioblastomas.

The iRepertoire nested amplicon-rescue multiplex PCR amplified TCR alpha and beta CDR3s from RNA. Tissue mRNA or PBMC total RNA, about 90-450 ng, went into one-step reverse transcription and amplification. TCRdb independently ran MiXCR on the multiplex PCR reads; one entry per CDR3 protein. Of approximately 400,000 distinct CDR3 sequences in the sample, about two fifths were seen once. Per germline, CDR1 MDHEN and CDR2 SYDVKM. The CDR3 covers 14 residues. The germline V and J ends were trimmed by 5 bases and 6 bases, with 16 bases remaining between them. Study-level points and caveats: Very few CDR3 sequences were shared between tissue and blood. Signature shared blood CDR3 motifs were enriched in low-divergence and depleted in high-divergence patients.

This clonotype was obtained from a human donor with low-grade glioma or glioblastoma, undergoing nonglioma brain surgery, or in good health (not recorded which). V usage is TRBV28 and J usage is TRBJ1-2, with D possibly being TRBD1 (5 bases). Sequences were obtained from glioma tissue, nonneoplastic brain tissue, or PBMCs (not recorded which). The CDR3 is CASSVLLSGNGYTF. CDR3 sequence (DNA): TGTGCCAGCAGTGTCTTATTGTCAGGGAATGGCTACACCTTC.